Here is one T cell receptor (beta chain) with its context. This clone was seen more than once but under ten times. What antigen it recognizes has not been identified. No clone much larger than this one lies a single base away; base qualities are absent. The data belong to a study of beta chain features in type 1 diabetes (dated by TCRdb to the late 2010s). With regard to the full study: Mean age, gender distribution, total cell number and subset yield were not different between patients and healthy donors. The study compared the TCRB repertoires of sorted circulating CD4+ T cell subsets in recently diagnosed type 1 diabetes patients with those in matched healthy donors. Across all samples, some 100,000,000 sorted cells were examined, and cell number per subset correlated strongly with RNA yield. Regulatory and stem cell-like memory subsets were obtained from only 8 patients and roughly 8 healthy donors, while naive and central memory subsets were obtained from all 30 or so donors.

The High Capacity cDNA Reverse Transcription Kit was used to reverse transcribe all of the isolated RNA, meaning that expressed TCRB transcripts were what got sequenced. Deep immunoSEQ sequencing was applied to naive, central memory and regulatory T cell samples, giving an average of roughly 3.5 million total reads per sample. After sorted cells were lysed in RLT buffer, RNA was extracted with DNase-treated RNeasy Micro or Mini kits, with the choice depending on cell number. Each cell subset was processed on its own to prevent cross-contamination, while patient and healthy donor samples were processed together. The immunoSEQ multiplex PCR was used to amplify TCRB sequences from cDNA, yielding 87-bp fragments that span the CDR3 region. Sequencing of the amplicons was performed on the Illumina HiSeq platform. From the authors' description of their analysis: Synthetic template baselines were used to correct PCR bias computationally, reads within Hamming distance 2 were collapsed, and singletons that could not be merged were discarded. By aligning reads against IMGT, V, D and J genes, CDR3 length, and insertions or deletions at six rearrangement sites were assigned. Within each subset, clonotype counts were normalized to sorted cell number, and only after that were true diversity and Gini coefficients computed with the tcR R package. The overlap coefficient, calculated on TCRB nucleotide sequences, was used to measure repertoire sharing. Out-of-frame TCRB sequences from naive cells were analyzed as a proxy for the pre-selection repertoire. TCRdb limited this immuneACCESS table to in-frame rearrangements with V and J called. A share of clones is missing; checked studies link under half to unresolved V genes, and the rest is unexplained. The D gene and trimming were derived from the DNA, and the V and J assignments and clone size from that table. For this sample the table gives 500,000 to 800,000 clones, of which about an eighth were detected only once. The ten largest clonotypes hold 0.095% to 0.15% of the sample.

Inclusive of the bounding cysteine and phenylalanine, the CDR3 is 14 residues long. This entry keeps only the CDR3 DNA: 42 bases, framed from base 1. The germline V gene gives CDR1 as SGHAT and CDR2 as FQNNGV. V is shortened by 8 bases, J by 6 bases, and the region joining them spans 19 bases. Points the paper makes about the study in general: Shorter templates might be favored by PCR, yet because patient and control samples were amplified and corrected together, any such skew would affect both groups equally. At VDJ recombination sites, type 1 diabetes patients had fewer insertions and more deleted nucleotides, which implies abnormalities in thymic rearrangement. The naive, central memory and regulatory TCRB repertoires appeared to resemble one another more closely among patients than among healthy donors. In all four CD4+ subsets, TCRB CDR3 length was moderately but significantly shorter in type 1 diabetes patients. Sequencing cDNA rather than genomic DNA could over-represent highly expressing activated cells, although activation and CD3 levels did not differ between groups. Only small numbers of individuals were included in the HLA sub-analyses, which left unresolved whether HLA type had any influence on TCRB rearrangement.

Each donor gave one peripheral blood draw, around 100 mL on average, collected into heparinised tubes. Naive, central memory, regulatory and stem cell-like memory CD4+ T cells were sorted on a BD FACSAria II using a panel including CD45RO, CCR7, CD25, CD127, CD95 and CD27. Every sorted population had a purity above 95%. PBMCs were isolated right away by Lymphoprep density gradient centrifugation and were stained directly, without culture. So that batch effects would be minimized, each experiment stained and sorted samples in pairs, pairing one healthy donor with one patient. Source material: naive CD4+ T cells from blood. This specimen's cell subset or site label, interpreted: true naive CD4+ T cells. The TCR sequence derives from a man aged 30 to 39 with type 1 diabetes. The rearranged chain carries TRBV11-2 and TRBJ1-2; TRBD1 is a possible D gene, resting on 6 matching bases. The CDR3 protein sequence reads: CASVPSTGTHGYTF. The sequenced DNA is TGTGCCAGCGTTCCTAGCACAGGGACCCATGGCTACACCTTC.